This is a list of T cell receptor beta chains from one sample in a study of type 1 regulatory T cells. MiXCR, run by TCRdb on the reads, gives a single entry per CDR3 protein. The sample holds 80,000 to 100,000 distinct CDR3 sequences, around a third seen once. Material: CD4+ T cells, either the whole sample or a sorted fraction (not recorded which). The receptors come from a human donor in good health. The CDR3 runs from the conserved cysteine through the conserved F or W. Fields, in order: V gene, clone size, D gene, J gene, CDR3 DNA, CDR3 protein. The D gene is left open where the match is weak. Some rows have no size entry. The others give once, few or many, or a class for an expanded clone.

TRBV5-1,.,.,TRBJ2-1,TGCGCCAGCAGCGATTCAGGGAAAAAGTCCTACAATGAGCAGTTCTTC,CASSDSGKKSYNEQFF
TRBV27,few,TRBD1,TRBJ1-2,TGTGCCAGCAGTTGGACAGGGAACTATGGCTACACCTTC,CASSWTGNYGYTF
TRBV5-1,few,.,TRBJ2-7,TGCGCCAGCCACCACGGACAGGGGGGACTAGCCGTGAAAAACGAGCAGTACTTC,CASHHGQGGLAVKNEQYF
TRBV7-2,.,TRBD2,TRBJ2-7,TGTGCCAGCAGCACCCGGACTAGCGGGAAGAGGGTATCGGGCGAGCAGTACTTC,CASSTRTSGKRVSGEQYF
TRBV27,.,TRBD2,TRBJ2-2,TGTGCCAGCACCCTTCGGGCGGGAGGGCCTGACACCGGGGAGCTGTTTTTT,CASTLRAGGPDTGELFF
TRBV7-3,.,.,TRBJ2-5,TGTGCCAGCAGCCGGGGCCCTGCGGAGACCCAGTACTTC,CASSRGPAETQYF
TRBV21-1,.,.,TRBJ2-2,TGTGCCAGTTGTGGGACAACCGCGAACACCGGGGAGCTGTTTTTT,CASCGTTANTGELFF
TRBV5-1,once,.,TRBJ2-7,TGCGCCAGCAGCTTGGTTAAAGAGGGGCGACCCTACGAGCAGTACTTC,CASSLVKEGRPYEQYF
TRBV6-5,few,.,TRBJ2-2,TGTGCCAGCAGGTCGACAGGAGGCACCGGGGAGCTGTTTTTT,CASRSTGGTGELFF
TRBV12-3/TRBV12-4,.,TRBD2,TRBJ2-7,TGTGCCAGCAGTCCGCCCCCTCCGGGACTAGCTCCATACGAGCAGTACTTC,CASSPPPPGLAPYEQYF
TRBV20-1,.,.,TRBJ1-1,TGCAGTGCATCACAGGATACGGGCGCTGAAGCTTTCTTT,CSASQDTGAEAFF
TRBV11-2,few,TRBD1,TRBJ2-7,TGTGCCAGCAGCCTACTTAGGGGGACAGTGGGATACGAGCAGTACTTC,CASSLLRGTVGYEQYF
TRBV11-2,.,TRBD2,TRBJ2-1,TGTGCCAGCAGCCCGGGGGGGGGGTCCGGGGATGAGCAGTTCTTC,CASSPGGGSGDEQFF
TRBV10-3,few,.,TRBJ2-3,TGTGCCATCCGCCAGGGGGATACGCAGTATTTT,CAIRQGDTQYF
TRBV12-3/TRBV12-4,.,.,TRBJ2-5,TGTGCCAGCAGTCCCGGGACAAAAGAGACCCAGTACTTC,CASSPGTKETQYF
TRBV7-8,few,TRBD1,TRBJ2-5,TGTGCCAGCAGCTTCCACCGGGACAGGGAAGAGACCCAGTACTTC,CASSFHRDREETQYF
TRBV25-1,.,.,TRBJ2-3,TGTGCCAGCAGTGAACGGCGGACTAGCACAGATACGCAGTATTTT,CASSERRTSTDTQYF
TRBV5-6,.,TRBD2,TRBJ2-7,TGTGCCAGCAGCTTGGGGGGACTAGCGGCTTACTACGAGCAGTACTTC,CASSLGGLAAYYEQYF
TRBV7-9,.,.,TRBJ2-1,TGTGCCAGCAGCGATCCAGGGACCTCCTACAATGAGCAGTTCTTC,CASSDPGTSYNEQFF
TRBV5-1,few,.,TRBJ2-3,TGCGCCAGCAGCTCGGACGAGCGGGATACGCAGTATTTT,CASSSDERDTQYF
TRBV24-1,few,.,TRBJ2-5,TGTGCCACCAGTGATCTTGGCAGTCAAGAGACCCAGTACTTC,CATSDLGSQETQYF
TRBV5-1,.,TRBD2,TRBJ2-7,TGCGCCAGCAGCCCACTAGGAGCGGGGCCCCACGAGCAGTACTTC,CASSPLGAGPHEQYF
TRBV6-1,few,TRBD2,TRBJ2-5,TGTGCCATCCGGGGGGGCAGCCAAGAGACCCAGTACTTC,CAIRGGSQETQYF
TRBV4-1,few,.,TRBJ2-1,TGCGCCAGCAGCCAAGAAGGAGCTGGCCACAATGAGCAGTTCTTC,CASSQEGAGHNEQFF
TRBV28,.,.,TRBJ1-1,TGTGCCAGCAATAAAGGAGGCCTGAACACTGAAGCTTTCTTT,CASNKGGLNTEAFF
TRBV29-1,few,TRBD1,TRBJ1-1,TGCAGCGTTGTGGGGACAGGGAGCACTGAAGCTTTCTTT,CSVVGTGSTEAFF
TRBV7-9,.,.,TRBJ1-4,TGTGCCAGCAGCTTACCACGGAAGTTGACAGAGCGAAATGAAAAACTGTTTTTT,CASSLPRKLTERNEKLFF
TRBV21-1,few,.,TRBJ2-1,TGTGCCTCACTGAGCGTAGCGGGAGAAATGGACAATGAGCAGTTCTTC,CASLSVAGEMDNEQFF
TRBV7-2,.,TRBD2,TRBJ2-5,TGTGCCAGCAGCTTAGGAATGGGACTAGCGGGAGGAGAGACCCAGTACTTC,CASSLGMGLAGGETQYF
TRBV30,.,TRBD2,TRBJ2-3,TGTGCCTGGAGTGACACTAGCGGGAGATGGGATACGCAGTATTTT,CAWSDTSGRWDTQYF
TRBV6-1,.,TRBD2,TRBJ2-3,TGTGCCGGCGCGGGAGAACGCACAGATACGCAGTATTTT,CAGAGERTDTQYF
TRBV20-1,.,TRBD2,TRBJ2-3,TGCAGTGTTAGAGCGGGAGGCCCGGCAGATACGCAGTATTTT,CSVRAGGPADTQYF
TRBV20-1,once,.,TRBJ2-7,TGCAGTGCTAGAGATTACAGGACAGAGAAGGAGCAGTACTTC,CSARDYRTEKEQYF
TRBV29-1,few,TRBD1,TRBJ2-1,TGCAGCGCCCTGTCCGGGACAGGGGTGGACAATGAGCAGTTCTTC,CSALSGTGVDNEQFF
TRBV30,.,.,TRBJ1-6,TGTGCCTGGAGACCCCGGTTGTGGGATTCACCCCTCCACTTT,CAWRPRLWDSPLHF
TRBV6-2/TRBV6-3,.,.,TRBJ2-2,TGTGCCAGCAGGCCACGAGGGGCGAACACCGGGGAGCTGTTTTTT,CASRPRGANTGELFF